Included here is one TCR beta chain sequence, with context. Its specificity is unknown. Researchers used the Oncomine TCR Beta short-read assay to sequence DNA from cultured CD4+ T cells. TCRdb re-derived calls from the PCR reads in MiXCR, one entry per CDR3 protein. Counted here are roughly 12,000 distinct CDR3 sequences, roughly 58% occurring once; the ten biggest clones make up 9.6%. This specimen comes from a study of vaccination and CD4 T cells after COVID-19. The V gene lost 1 base and the J gene lost 0 bases, with 7 bases spanning the gap. The CDR3 is 15 amino acids. Germline V gene data show CDR1 as MNHEY and CDR2 as SVGEGT. The treatment: approximately nine-day PBMC culture with coronavirus spike peptide pools or control peptides (ViraFEST assay). Study outcomes and limitations: The study examined relatively few convalescent patients and included no early post-infection timepoints.

J is TRBJ2-1 and V is TRBV6-2 or TRBV6-3, with a weak D call TRBD2 (5 bases). The material sequenced was CD4+ T cells from blood, cultured in vitro. The receptor comes from a human donor who had recovered from COVID-19. The CDR3, as DNA: TGTGCCAGCAGTTACTTTGGACTCTCCTACAATGAGCAGTTCTTC. This gives the protein CASSYFGLSYNEQFF.